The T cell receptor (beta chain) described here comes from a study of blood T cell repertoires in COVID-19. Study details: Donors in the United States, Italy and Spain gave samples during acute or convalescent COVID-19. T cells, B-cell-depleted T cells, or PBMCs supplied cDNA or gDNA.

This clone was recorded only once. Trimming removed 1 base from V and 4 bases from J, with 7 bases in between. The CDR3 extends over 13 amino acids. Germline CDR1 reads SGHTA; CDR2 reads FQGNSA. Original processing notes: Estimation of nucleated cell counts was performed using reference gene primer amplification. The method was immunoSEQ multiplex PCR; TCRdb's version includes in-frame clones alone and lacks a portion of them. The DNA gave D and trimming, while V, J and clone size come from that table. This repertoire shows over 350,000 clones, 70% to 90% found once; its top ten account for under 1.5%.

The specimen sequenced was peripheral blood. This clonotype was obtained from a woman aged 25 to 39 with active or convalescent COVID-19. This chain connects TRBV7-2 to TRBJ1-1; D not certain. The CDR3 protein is CASSLDSFTEAFF. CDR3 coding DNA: TGTGCCAGCAGCTTAGATTCATTCACTGAAGCTTTCTTT.